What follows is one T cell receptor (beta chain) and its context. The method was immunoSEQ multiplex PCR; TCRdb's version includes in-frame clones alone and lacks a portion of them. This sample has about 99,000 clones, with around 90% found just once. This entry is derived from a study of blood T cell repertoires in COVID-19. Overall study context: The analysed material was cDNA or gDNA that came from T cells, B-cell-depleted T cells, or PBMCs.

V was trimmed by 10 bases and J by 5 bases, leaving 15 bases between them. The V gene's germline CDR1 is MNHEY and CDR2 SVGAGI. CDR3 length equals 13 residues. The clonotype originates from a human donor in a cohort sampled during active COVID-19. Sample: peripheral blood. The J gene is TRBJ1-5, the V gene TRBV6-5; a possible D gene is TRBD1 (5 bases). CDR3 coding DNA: TGTGCCACCCTAGACGGGGACTATCAGCCCCAGCATTTT. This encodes CATLDGDYQPQHF.